This TCR beta chain was observed in a study of graft-versus-host responses after intestinal transplantation. About the research overall: Transplantation in recipients was multivisceral, liver-intestinal, or isolated intestinal.

Trimming removed 0 bases at V and 5 bases at J, with 14 bases between. Germline CDR1 reads SGHRS; CDR2 reads YFSETQ. The CDR3 spans 15 residues. Sequencing used immunoSEQ multiplex PCR; TCRdb keeps in-frame clones, though not all of them. The sample records around 54,000 clones, roughly 89% being singletons. The receptor was derived from a human patient who received an intestinal transplant, so some T cells may come from the graft donor. This chain links TRBV5-1 with TRBJ1-2; no reliable D call. This sample comprised PBMCs, obtained 650 to 690 days after intestinal transplant. In DNA, the CDR3 is TGCGCCAGCAGCTTGGCTCCCTCGGGCCCGTATGGCTACACCTTC. It translates to CASSLAPSGPYGYTF.